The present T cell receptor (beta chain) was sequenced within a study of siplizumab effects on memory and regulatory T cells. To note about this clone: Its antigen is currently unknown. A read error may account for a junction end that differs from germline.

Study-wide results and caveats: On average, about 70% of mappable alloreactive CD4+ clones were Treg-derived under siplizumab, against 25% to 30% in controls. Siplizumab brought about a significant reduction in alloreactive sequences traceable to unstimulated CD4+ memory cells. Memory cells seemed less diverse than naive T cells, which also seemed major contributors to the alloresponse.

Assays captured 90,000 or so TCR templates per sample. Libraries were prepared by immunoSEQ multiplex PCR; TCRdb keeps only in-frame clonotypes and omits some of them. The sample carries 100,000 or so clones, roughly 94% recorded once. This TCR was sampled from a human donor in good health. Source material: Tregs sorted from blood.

The CDR3 sequence: CVSRSWTGRDYGYTF. Here the CDR3 DNA reads TGTGTCAGCAGATCGTGGACAGGGAGAGACTATGGCTACACCTTC. V and J are TRBV6-5 and TRBJ1-2; TRBD1 matches at 8 bases. Germline V gene sequence: CDR1 MNHEY, CDR2 SVGAGI. CDR3 length equals 15 residues.